The rows below give T cell receptor beta chains drawn from one sample of a study of blood T cell repertoires in COVID-19. Data came from immunoSEQ multiplex PCR; TCRdb stores just in-frame clones and leaves some out. Found here are a few hundred thousand clones, roughly 84% of them singletons; the top ten hold 1.4%. Sequences were obtained from peripheral blood. The origin of the receptors is a woman aged 35 to 49 who had recovered from COVID-19. Each CDR3 is given with its conserved first and last residue. The D gene is left open where the match is weak.

>TRBD1|TRBV19
CASTDDRGNSPLHF
>TRBD2|TRBV19
CASSIGLAGGLSAYEQYF
>TRBD1|TRBV6-6
CASRQWTGGAYEQYF
>TRBD2|TRBV5-1
CASSFISGGNTGELFF
>.|TRBV30
CAWRWGHLGEQYF
>.|TRBV9
CASSGSPVGAGETQYF
>.|TRBV5-1
CASSLDGDGYTF
>.|TRBV5-1
CASSETGSYNSPLHF
>.|TRBV30
CAWSQPRSYREKLFF
>TRBD1|TRBV6-6
CASSLRTGAIYGYTF
>TRBD1|TRBV28
CASTRTGAVNTEAFF
>.|TRBV11-2
CASSDERGNSYEQYF
>.|TRBV7-2
CASSLGGNTIYF
>TRBD1|TRBV7-9
CASSPWTGVYNEQFF
>.|TRBV5-4
CASSLRSRVGYEQYF
>.|TRBV24-1
CATSDAGRNYGYTF
>.|TRBV4-3
CASSSRGGKVYGYTF
>.|TRBV6-5
CASSSGLTNQPQHF
>.|TRBV27
CASSLHRSTNQETQYF
>TRBD2|TRBV20-1
CSASEGLAGTSSGANVLTF
>TRBD2|TRBV10-1
CASSGGGTSGPWDTQYF
>.|TRBV19
CASEAEARFNF
>.|TRBV28
CASNRGSGDEQYF
>.|TRBV27
CASPEGQGMNTEAFF
>TRBD1|TRBV29-1
CSGGTGTGNEQYF
>TRBD1|TRBV6-5
CASSNRDRGLEKLFF
>.|TRBV3-1/TRBV3-2
CASSIQGWNTEAFF
>TRBD1|TRBV19
CASSLSPGTGASDGYTF
>TRBD1|TRBV27
CASSIYPGTGQGSPLHF
>TRBD2|TRBV19
CASSKRLAGGIETQYF
>.|TRBV7-2
CASHRLAGRDTQYF
>.|TRBV4-1
CASSLAGLSTDTQYF
>.|TRBV6-1
CASSEFGQLPLGYTF
>TRBD1|TRBV25-1
CASSALDRGYGYTF
>.|TRBV3-1/TRBV3-2
CASSRRGLNTEAFF
>.|TRBV19
CASSIGVYNEQFF
>.|TRBV12-3/TRBV12-4
CASSLVGDSPLHF
>.|TRBV19
CASSEQGLPNNQPQHF
>.|TRBV6-4
CASSEAQGTEAFF
>TRBD1|TRBV27
CASRTWDRRDTQYF
>.|TRBV7-2
CASSSRWRGELFF
>.|TRBV5-6
CASSNIRQVYGYTF
>.|TRBV25-1
CASSGASGVSGNEKLFF
>.|TRBV2
CASSDPRGDEKLFF
>TRBD1|TRBV10-3
CAISTDGTVSYTF
>.|TRBV7-8
CASSLGTQGNTEAFF
>TRBD1|TRBV3-1/TRBV3-2
CASSQFGQGASPLHF
>.|TRBV6-5
CASSLSGNSYNSPLHF
>TRBD1|TRBV7-9
CASSATGVYGYTF
>TRBD1|TRBV5-4
CASSLEGANYGYTF
>.|TRBV3-1/TRBV3-2
CASSQAPGTGSPSPLHF
>TRBD1|TRBV27
CASTPLAGQGTYGYTF
>TRBD1|TRBV19
CASSTRQGQDGYTF